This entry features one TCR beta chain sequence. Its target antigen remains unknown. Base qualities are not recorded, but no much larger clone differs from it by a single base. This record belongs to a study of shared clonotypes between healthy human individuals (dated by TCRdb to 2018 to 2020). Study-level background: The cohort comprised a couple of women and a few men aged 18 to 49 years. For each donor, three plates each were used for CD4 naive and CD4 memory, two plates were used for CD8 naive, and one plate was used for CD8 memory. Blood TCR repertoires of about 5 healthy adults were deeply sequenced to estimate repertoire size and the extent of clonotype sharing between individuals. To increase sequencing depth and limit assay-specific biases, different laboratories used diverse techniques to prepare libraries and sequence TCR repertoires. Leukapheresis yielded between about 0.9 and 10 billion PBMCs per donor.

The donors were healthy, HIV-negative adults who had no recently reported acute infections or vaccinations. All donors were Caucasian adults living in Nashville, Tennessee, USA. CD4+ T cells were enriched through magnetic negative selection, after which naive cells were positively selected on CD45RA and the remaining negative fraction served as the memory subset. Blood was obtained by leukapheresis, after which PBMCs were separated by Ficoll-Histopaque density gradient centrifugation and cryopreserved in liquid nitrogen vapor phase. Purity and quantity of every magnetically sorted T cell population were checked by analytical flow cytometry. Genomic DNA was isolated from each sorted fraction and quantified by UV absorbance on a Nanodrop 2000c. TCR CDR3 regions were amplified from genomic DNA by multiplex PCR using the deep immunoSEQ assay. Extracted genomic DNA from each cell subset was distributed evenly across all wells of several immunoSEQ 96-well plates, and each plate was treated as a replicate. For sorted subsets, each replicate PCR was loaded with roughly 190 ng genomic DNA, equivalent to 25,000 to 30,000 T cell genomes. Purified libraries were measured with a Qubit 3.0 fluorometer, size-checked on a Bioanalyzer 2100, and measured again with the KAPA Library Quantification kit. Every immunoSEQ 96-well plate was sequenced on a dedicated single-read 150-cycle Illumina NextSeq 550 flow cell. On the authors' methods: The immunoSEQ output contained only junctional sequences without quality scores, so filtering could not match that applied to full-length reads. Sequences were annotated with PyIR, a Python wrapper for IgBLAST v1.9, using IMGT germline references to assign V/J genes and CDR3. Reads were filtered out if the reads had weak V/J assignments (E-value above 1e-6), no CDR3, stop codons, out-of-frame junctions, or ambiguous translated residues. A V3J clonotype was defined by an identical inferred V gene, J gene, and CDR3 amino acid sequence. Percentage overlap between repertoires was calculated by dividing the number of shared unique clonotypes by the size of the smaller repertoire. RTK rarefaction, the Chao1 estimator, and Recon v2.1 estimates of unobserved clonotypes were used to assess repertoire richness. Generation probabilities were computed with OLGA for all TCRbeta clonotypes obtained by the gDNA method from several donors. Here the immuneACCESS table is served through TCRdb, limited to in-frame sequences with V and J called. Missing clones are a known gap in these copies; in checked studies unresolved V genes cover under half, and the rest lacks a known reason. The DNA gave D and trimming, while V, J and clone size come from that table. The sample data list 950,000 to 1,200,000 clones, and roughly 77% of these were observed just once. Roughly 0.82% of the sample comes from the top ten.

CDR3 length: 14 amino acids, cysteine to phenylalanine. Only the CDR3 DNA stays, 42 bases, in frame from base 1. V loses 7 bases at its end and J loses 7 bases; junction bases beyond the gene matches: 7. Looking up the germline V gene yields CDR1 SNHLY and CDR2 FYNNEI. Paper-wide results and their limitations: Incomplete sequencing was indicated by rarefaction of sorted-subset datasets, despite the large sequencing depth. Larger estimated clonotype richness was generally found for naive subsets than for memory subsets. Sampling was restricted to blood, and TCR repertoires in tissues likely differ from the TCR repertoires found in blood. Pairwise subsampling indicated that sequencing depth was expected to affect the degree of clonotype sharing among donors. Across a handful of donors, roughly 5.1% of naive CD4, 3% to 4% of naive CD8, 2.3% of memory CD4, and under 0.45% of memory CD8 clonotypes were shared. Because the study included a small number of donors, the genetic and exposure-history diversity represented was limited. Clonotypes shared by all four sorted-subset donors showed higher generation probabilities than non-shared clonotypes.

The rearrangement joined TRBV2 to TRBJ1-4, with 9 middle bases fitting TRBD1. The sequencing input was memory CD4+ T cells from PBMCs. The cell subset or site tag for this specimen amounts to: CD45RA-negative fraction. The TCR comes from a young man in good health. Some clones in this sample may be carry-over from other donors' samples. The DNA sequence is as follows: TGTGCCAGCAATAGGGACAGGGCGGGTGAAAAACTGTTTTTT. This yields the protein CASNRDRAGEKLFF. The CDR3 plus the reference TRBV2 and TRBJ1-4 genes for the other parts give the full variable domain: EPEVTQTPSHQVTQMGQEVILRCVPISNHLYFYWYRQILGQKVEFLVSFYNNEISEKSEIFDDQFSVERPDGSNFTLKIRSTKLEDSAMYFCASNRDRAGEKLFFGSGTQLSVL.